The TCR beta chain described here comes from a study of T cell responses to AZD1222 COVID-19 vaccine. Across the whole study: Combined were second doses at about 4 or about 12 weeks. General study findings and limits: Donors skewed white British and female; clonal diversity was possibly underestimated. Vaccine-associated CD4 TCRs ranged over spike, dominating at 160-218 and 743-854. Seropositive at baseline were only six AZD1222 recipients.

Assay: immunoSEQ multiplex PCR; the TCRdb copy retains only in-frame clones and omits some. The profile shows some 100,000 clones, about 87% of them singletons. As for this clone: Antigen unknown.

The V end was cut by 5 bases, the J end by 0 bases, with 7 bases between. The germline CDR1 and CDR2 sequences are SGHNT and YYREEE (reference sequence). The CDR3 is 13 residues long. This specimen consisted of peripheral blood, obtained on day 0 of AZD1222 vaccination. V is TRBV5-4 and J is TRBJ2-3; D unclear. This TCR derives from an adult in good health. In nucleotides, the CDR3 is TGTGCCAGCAGTTTACGGAGCACAGATACGCAGTATTTT. This gives the protein CASSLRSTDTQYF.